One sample yielded the 13 T cell receptor beta chains listed below, sequenced in a study of T-cell memory formation after mild COVID-19. MiXCR, run by TCRdb on the 5' RACE reads, gives a single entry per CDR3 protein. The data hold approximately 42,000 distinct CDR3 sequences, with approximately 7% observed a single time. The sample was PBMCs or a T cell subset sorted from them (not recorded which). These receptors were obtained from an adult who had mild COVID-19 (a few samples of this study predate the infection). Cell type and time point are not known.

This clonotype has a count of ten or more. The V call is TRBV7-2, the J call TRBJ2-7; D remains ambiguous. V was trimmed by 2 bases and J by 6 bases, leaving 14 bases between them. This CDR3 region has 14 residues. The germline V gene has CDR1 SGHTA and CDR2 FQGNSA. CDR3 sequence (DNA): TGTGCCAGCAGCTTACTAATTGGTCCCGGCGAGCAGTACTTC. Amino acid sequence: CASSLLIGPGEQYF.

In its sample, this clonotype was seen many times. This chain joins TRBV7-9 and TRBJ2-1; 10 bases fit TRBD2. Losses at the gene ends were 5 bases for V and 5 bases for J; bases not matched to a gene: 6. Germline V CDR1 and CDR2: SEHNR, FQNEAQ (reference sequence). The CDR3 is 15 residues long. In DNA, the CDR3 is TGTGCCAGCAGCCCGGGGACTAGCGCCCACAATGAGCAGTTCTTC. It encodes CASSPGTSAHNEQFF. Combining the CDR3 with reference TRBV7-9 and TRBJ2-1 gives the whole variable domain DTGVSQNPRHKITKRGQNVTFRCDPISEHNRLYWYRQTLGQGPEFLTYFQNEAQLEKSRLLSDRFSAERPKGSFSTLEIQRTEQGDSAMYLCASSPGTSAHNEQFFGPGTRLTVL.

This clonotype occurred a few times. The CDR3 sequence is CASSRGLAGSNEQYF. The DNA of the CDR3 is TGTGCCAGCAGCCGCGGACTAGCGGGCTCGAACGAGCAGTACTTC. The chain employs TRBV7-2 and TRBJ2-7; TRBD2 aligns across 11 bases. Germline V gives CDR1 SGHTA, CDR2 FQGNSA. Germline trimming cut 5 bases from V and 5 bases from J; bases unmatched to any gene: 8. CDR3 length equals 15 residues.

This clonotype was recorded a few times. The CDR3 nucleotides are TGTGCCAGCTCACCGAATCCGGGGCAGCCCTACGAGCAGTACTTC. Residues: CASSPNPGQPYEQYF. The genes are TRBV18 and TRBJ2-7; D could derive from TRBD1 or TRBD2 (5 bases each). In germline, CDR1 is KGHSH, CDR2 LQKENI. V dropped 3 bases and J dropped 2 bases, with 14 bases sitting between them. The CDR3 is made up of 15 amino acids. Filled out from reference TRBV18 and TRBJ2-7, the complete variable domain reads NAGVMQNPRHLVRRRGQEARLRCSPMKGHSHVYWYRQLPEEGLKFMVYLQKENIIDESGMPKERFSAEFPKEGPSILRIQQVVRGDSAAYFCASSPNPGQPYEQYFGPGTRLTVT.

This clonotype occurred a few times. The chain joins TRBV11-1 to TRBJ2-3, with 10 bases aligning to TRBD2. The CDR3 extends over 16 amino acids. The V gene's germline CDR1 is SGHAT and CDR2 FQDESV (reference sequence). With V trimmed by 6 bases and J by 3 bases, 9 bases remained unmatched. CDR3 protein: CASRQTGTSATDTQYF. The DNA for the CDR3 is TGTGCCAGCAGACAAACCGGGACTAGCGCAACAGATACGCAGTATTTT.

Only a few counts were recorded for this clonotype. The V gene is TRBV7-2, the J gene TRBJ1-2, with D tentatively TRBD1 (5 bases). Germline V CDR1 and CDR2: SGHTA, FQGNSA. CDR3 size: 13 residues. The V end lost 2 bases, the J end lost 3 bases, and 7 bases lay between the germline ends. CDR3 sequence reads: CASSLTGYYGYTF. Here the CDR3 DNA reads TGTGCCAGCAGCTTAACAGGATACTATGGCTACACCTTC.

The chain recombines TRBV15 with TRBJ1-4; 8 bases agree with TRBD1. Germline values: CDR1 LNHNV, CDR2 YYDKDF (reference sequence). The CDR3 is 16 amino acids. Unmatched junction bases numbered 6, after V lost 2 bases and J lost 4 bases. The CDR3 DNA sequence: TGTGCCACCAGCAGACTTACAGGGGGTGGTAATGAAAAACTGTTTTTT. This sequence encodes CATSRLTGGGNEKLFF.

The genes are TRBV5-1 and TRBJ1-1; 9 nucleotides align to TRBD1. The CDR3 runs to 14 residues. V lost 3 bases to trimming and J lost 5 bases; unmatched junction nucleotides: 5. Per germline, CDR1 SGHRS and CDR2 YFSETQ. The CDR3 here is CASSWGQGGTEAFF. In DNA, the CDR3 is TGCGCCAGCAGCTGGGGACAGGGAGGAACTGAAGCTTTCTTT.

The rearrangement uses TRBV4-2 and TRBJ2-1; possible D gene TRBD1, 5 bases. The V gene lost 0 bases and the J gene lost 4 bases, with 16 bases spanning the gap. Germline CDR1 LGHNA, CDR2 YNFKEQ. The length of the CDR3 is 17 residues. As DNA, the CDR3 is TGTGCCAGCAGCCAAGATGGGGCAATCCAAAGATACAATGAGCAGTTCTTC. Its translation: CASSQDGAIQRYNEQFF.

This clonotype was seen repeatedly, ten times or more. This CDR3 reads CASSTRINYNEQFF. Here the CDR3 DNA reads TGTGCCAGCAGTACCCGAATAAATTACAATGAGCAGTTCTTC. V usage is TRBV27 and J usage is TRBJ2-1; D is unresolved. Trimming stripped 5 bases from V and 4 bases from J, with 12 bases between. The germline CDR1 and CDR2 sequences are MNHEY and SMNVEV (reference sequence). This CDR3 comprises 14 residues.

The sample holds many counts of this clonotype. The J gene is TRBJ2-1, the V gene TRBV18; no clear D gene. CDR1 and CDR2 from the germline V gene are KGHSH and LQKENI. V lost 4 bases and J lost 1, with 5 bases in between. The CDR3 sequence is 13 residues long. CDR3 bases: TGTGCCAGCTCACTACAATCCTACAATGAGCAGTTCTTC. Its translation is CASSLQSYNEQFF.

This clonotype was seen many times. This chain links TRBV5-1 with TRBJ1-1, with TRBD1 matching over 8 bases. With 4 bases clipped from V and 7 bases from J, the junction kept 15 bases outside the gene matches. From germline, CDR1 is SGHRS and CDR2 YFSETQ. The CDR3 totals 16 residues. This CDR3 is CASSTGGVPGAFEAFF. In DNA, the CDR3 is TGCGCCAGCAGCACAGGGGGGGTGCCGGGAGCTTTTGAAGCTTTCTTT. Filled out from reference TRBV5-1 and TRBJ1-1, the complete variable domain reads KAGVTQTPRYLIKTRGQQVTLSCSPISGHRSVSWYQQTPGQGLQFLFEYFSETQRNKGNFPGRFSGRQFSNSRSEMNVSTLELGDSALYLCASSTGGVPGAFEAFFGQGTRLTVV.

This clonotype showed up just a few times. V and J are TRBV27 and TRBJ2-7; D is ambiguous. The CDR3 has 17 amino acids. Germline lookup yields CDR1 MNHEY and CDR2 SMNVEV (reference sequence). The V and J ends lost 4 bases and 2 bases respectively, with 21 bases between them. The CDR3 loop reads CASSSLTSPALTYEQYF. CDR3 nucleotides: TGTGCCAGCAGTTCCCTTACATCGCCTGCGCTTACCTACGAGCAGTACTTC.